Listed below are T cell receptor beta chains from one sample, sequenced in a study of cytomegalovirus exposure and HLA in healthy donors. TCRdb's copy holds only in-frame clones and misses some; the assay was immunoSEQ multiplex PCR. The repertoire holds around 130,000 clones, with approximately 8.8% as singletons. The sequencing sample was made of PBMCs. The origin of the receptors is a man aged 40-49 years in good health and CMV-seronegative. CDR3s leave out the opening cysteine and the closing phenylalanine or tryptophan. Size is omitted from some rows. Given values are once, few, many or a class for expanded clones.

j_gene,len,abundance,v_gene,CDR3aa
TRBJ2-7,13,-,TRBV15,ATSRPDRGGDEQY
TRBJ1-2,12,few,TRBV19,ASSTSRDRGGYT
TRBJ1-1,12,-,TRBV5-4,ASSQQTGHTEAF
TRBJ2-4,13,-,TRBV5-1,ASSSWGTGADIQY
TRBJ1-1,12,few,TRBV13,ASSLGVLQGRAF
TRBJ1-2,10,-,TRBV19,ASSNGELGYT
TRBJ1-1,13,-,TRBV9,ASSVATGKNTEAF
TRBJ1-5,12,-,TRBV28,ASSSRRGNQPQH
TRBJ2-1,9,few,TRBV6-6,ASSSGTGKF
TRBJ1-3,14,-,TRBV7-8,ASSLRDRGSGNTIY
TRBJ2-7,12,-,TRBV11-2,ASSLEWGAYEQY